Each of the 3 T cell receptor beta chains below was sequenced from the same sample in a study of beta chain features in type 1 diabetes. Since all of the isolated RNA was reverse transcribed, expressed TCRB transcripts were what got sequenced. The repertoire was sequenced with immunoSEQ multiplex PCR; TCRdb's copy has only in-frame clones and lacks some. Of roughly 300,000 clones in the sample, about 14% were seen once. Sequenced: central memory CD4+ T cells from blood. Every receptor here comes from a man aged 25-45 years in good health.

The J gene is TRBJ1-2, the V gene TRBV18, with 7 bases that match TRBD1. CDR1 and CDR2 (germline): KGHSH, LQKENI. This CDR3 region has 17 residues. Trimming removed 3 bases from V and 1 base from J; junction bases left unmatched: 11. The CDR3 spells CASSPPSGGLLNYGYTF. As DNA, the CDR3 is TGTGCCAGCTCACCCCCTTCAGGGGGACTTCTTAACTATGGCTACACCTTC.

The chain recombines TRBV4-2 with TRBJ2-3; D perhaps matches TRBD2 (5 bases). Germline-derived CDR1 and CDR2 are LGHNA and YNFKEQ. This CDR3 has 14 amino acids. The ends were cut back, 0 bases at V and 8 bases at J, with 12 bases in the middle. This CDR3 is CASSQERVLGTQYF. For the CDR3, the DNA is TGTGCCAGCAGCCAAGAGAGGGTACTCGGTACGCAGTATTTT.

The chain is built from TRBV7-6 and TRBJ2-7, with TRBD1 matching over 7 bases. The V and J ends lost 5 bases and 0 bases, in that order; junction bases with no gene match: 10. CDR1 and CDR2 (germline): SGHVS, FNYEAQ. This CDR3 comprises 16 residues. The CDR3 here is CASSIRDRRSSYEQYV. CDR3 sequence (DNA): TGTGCCAGCAGCATCCGGGACAGAAGAAGCTCCTACGAGCAGTACGTC.